This T cell receptor (beta chain) comes out of a study of blood T cell repertoires in COVID-19. CDR1 and CDR2 from the germline V gene are SNHLY and FYNNEI. The CDR3 length is 15 residues. Trimming took off 6 bases at V and 5 bases at J, with 17 bases between the two ends. Method: immunoSEQ multiplex PCR; TCRdb's copy keeps in-frame clones and lacks some. The sample has about 280,000 clones, 85% seen once. This clone occurred once. This clonotype was obtained from a man aged 50 to 59 with active or convalescent COVID-19. This chain links TRBV2 with TRBJ1-5; TRBD1 is a possible D gene (6 bases). The material sequenced was peripheral blood. The CDR3 DNA reads TGTGCCAGCAGACGCAGACAGGCAATTCATCAGCCCCAGCATTTT. Protein sequence: CASRRRQAIHQPQHF.